These 19 T cell receptor beta chains came from one sample sequenced in a study of cytomegalovirus exposure and HLA in healthy donors (dated by TCRdb to 2015 to 2018). The library was produced with the immunoSEQ multiplex PCR assay. A mixture of 60 forward primers for TCR Vbeta segments and 13 reverse primers for TCR Jbeta segments was used in the multiplex PCR. TCRdb holds this immuneACCESS table with in-frame rearrangements only. Some clones are missing; in checked studies, unresolved V genes explain under half, and the rest has no known cause. The sample yields about 160,000 clones; about 77% were counted once. The ten largest account for over 1% of the sample. The material sequenced was PBMCs. The receptors come from a woman aged 45 to 65 in good health and CMV-seronegative.

The chain is built from TRBV4-2 and TRBJ1-2; D ambiguous. Germline loops: CDR1 LGHNA, CDR2 YNFKEQ. CDR3 length: 15 residues. Trimming removed 2 bases at V and 7 bases at J, with 17 bases between. DNA of the CDR3: TGTGCCAGCAGCCAAAATCGCGCGGGCGTGAGTGGCTACACCTTC. Encoded protein: CASSQNRAGVSGYTF.

This clone occurred a few times. The V and J genes are TRBV7-2 and TRBJ2-7; 7 nucleotides line up with TRBD1. This CDR3 is 16 amino acids long. The germline V gene has CDR1 SGHTA and CDR2 FQGNSA. The ends lost 5 bases at V and 3 bases at J; junction bases unmatched: 13. The DNA of the CDR3 is TGTGCCAGCAGCAGAGGCCTCGGGACAGTGGGCTACGAGCAGTACTTC. Translating gives CASSRGLGTVGYEQYF.

This clone was recorded once. The chain has TRBV7-9 and TRBJ2-3; 14 positions agree with TRBD2. Germline V gives CDR1 SEHNR, CDR2 FQNEAQ (reference sequence). The trim removed 5 bases at V and 9 bases at J, leaving 4 bases unmatched. This CDR3 contains 14 residues. In DNA form, the CDR3 reads TGTGCCAGCAGCCCAGGGACTAGCGGGAGAACGCAGTATTTT. Amino acid sequence: CASSPGTSGRTQYF.

This clone was counted a single time. The chain employs TRBV27 and TRBJ1-1; perhaps TRBD1 as D (5 bases). Germline V gene sequence: CDR1 MNHEY, CDR2 SMNVEV (reference sequence). Trimming left V 7 bases short and J 1 base short, with 16 bases between. CDR3 length equals 15 residues. The chain's CDR3 is CASNYGGRRNTEAFF. The CDR3 coding sequence is TGTGCCAGCAATTATGGGGGGAGACGGAACACTGAAGCTTTCTTT.

The chain is built from TRBV28 and TRBJ1-2; tentative D call: TRBD1 (6 bases). CDR1 is MDHEN and CDR2 is SYDVKM in the germline V gene. There are 15 residues in the CDR3. The V end lost 5 bases, the J end lost 6 bases, and 19 bases lay between the germline ends. The CDR3 sequence is CASSASGGGLDGYTF. The CDR3 region has the DNA TGTGCCAGCAGTGCCTCTGGGGGGGGCCTGGATGGCTACACCTTC.

The chain has TRBV7-8 and TRBJ1-6, with TRBD1 matching over 7 bases. CDR3 length: 13 residues. With 6 bases clipped from V and 16 bases from J, the junction kept 12 bases outside the gene matches. Looked up from germline, CDR1 is SGHVS and CDR2 is FQNEAQ. This chain's CDR3 is CASSRGPQTSLHF. In DNA form, the CDR3 reads TGTGCCAGCAGTAGGGGGCCCCAGACCTCTCTCCACTTT.

The chain recombines TRBV28 with TRBJ1-1; D call uncertain. V was cut by 6 bases and J by 5 bases, with 10 bases left in between. The CDR3 has 12 residues. Germline lookup yields CDR1 MDHEN and CDR2 SYDVKM. DNA of the CDR3: TGTGCCAGCAGCCGTTGGAGTACTGAAGCTTTCTTT. Protein: CASSRWSTEAFF. The complete variable domain, with remaining parts taken from reference TRBV28 and TRBJ1-1, reads DVKVTQSSRYLVKRTGEKVFLECVQDMDHENMFWYRQDPGLGLRLIYFSYDVKMKEKGDIPEGYSVSREKKERFSLILESASTNQTSMYLCASSRWSTEAFFGQGTRLTVV.

On this clone itself: Relative to the germline gene, one junction end is altered; a read error may explain this. Other DNA sequences in the sample encode the same CDR3. DNA of the CDR3: TGCGCCATCAGTGAGTCTCGGGGGGGAGTATTCGACTATGGCTACACCTTC. This encodes CAISESRGGVFDYGYTF. The chain has TRBV10-3 and TRBJ1-2; the D gene is possibly TRBD1 (5 bases). Looked up from germline, CDR1 is ENHRY and CDR2 is SYGVKD. The CDR3 runs 17 residues.

The chain employs TRBV5-6 and TRBJ2-7, with D unresolved. The ends were cut back, 0 bases at V and 1 base at J, with 5 bases in the middle. Germline values: CDR1 SGHDT, CDR2 YYEEEE. There are 13 residues in the CDR3. The CDR3 sequence is CASSLALSYEQYF. In DNA form, the CDR3 reads TGTGCCAGCAGCTTGGCCCTATCCTACGAGCAGTACTTC.

V usage is TRBV5-1 and J usage is TRBJ2-3; D possibly corresponds to TRBD1 (5 bases). The length of the CDR3 is 12 residues. The V end lost 4 bases, the J end lost 6 bases, and 9 bases lay between the germline ends. Looked up from germline, CDR1 is SGHRS and CDR2 is YFSETQ. This CDR3 reads CASSHRQDTQYF. The CDR3 region has the DNA TGCGCCAGCAGCCATCGACAGGATACGCAGTATTTT.

This chain links TRBV2 with TRBJ1-1; D is ambiguous. Looked up from germline, CDR1 is SNHLY and CDR2 is FYNNEI. The CDR3 totals 11 residues. The V gene lost 6 bases and the J gene lost 10 bases, with 12 bases spanning the gap. The CDR3 here is CASSNLLSAFF. DNA for the CDR3: TGTGCCAGCAGCAATCTATTATCAGCTTTCTTT.

This clone was seen only a few times. V and J are TRBV29-1 and TRBJ1-1; 10 nucleotides match TRBD1. V was clipped by 7 bases and J by 5 bases; unmatched bases: 7. Germline V CDR1 and CDR2: SQVTM, ANQGSEA. The CDR3 has 13 amino acids. CDR3: CSAGDRGATEAFF. The CDR3 DNA follows: TGCAGCGCCGGGGACAGGGGTGCTACTGAAGCTTTCTTT.

The CDR3 spells CASSPSGAPAFF. CDR3 nucleotide sequence: TGTGCCAGCAGCCCCTCAGGGGCTCCCGCTTTCTTT. The J gene is TRBJ1-1, the V gene TRBV7-2; weak D call: TRBD1 (6 bases). This CDR3 is built from 12 residues. V dropped 5 bases and J dropped 11 bases, with 15 bases sitting between them. In germline, CDR1 is SGHTA, CDR2 FQGNSA.

The rearrangement links TRBV5-4 to TRBJ1-2; the D gene is possibly TRBD1 (5 bases). In germline, CDR1 is SGHNT, CDR2 YYREEE (reference sequence). The CDR3 sequence is 12 residues long. Trimming stripped 2 bases from V and 8 bases from J, with 10 bases between. The CDR3 region is CASSLTGSGYTF. The DNA of the CDR3 is TGTGCCAGCAGCTTAACAGGCTCCGGCTACACCTTC.

The V gene is TRBV28, the J gene TRBJ1-2; D is perhaps TRBD1 (5 bases). CDR3 size: 14 residues. V was clipped by 6 bases and J by 5 bases, with 16 bases between them. Germline assignment: CDR1 MDHEN and CDR2 SYDVKM. The CDR3 bases are TGTGCCAGCAGCTCCCAGGGAGGGTTTTATGGCTACACCTTC. Translated: CASSSQGGFYGYTF.

The chain uses TRBV4-3 and TRBJ1-4; 7 nucleotides line up with TRBD1. Trimming removed 0 bases from V and 5 bases from J; junction bases left unmatched: 9. CDR3 length equals 17 residues. Germline-derived CDR1 and CDR2 are LGHNA and YSLEER. The CDR3: CASSQELAGTANEKLFF. CDR3 nucleotides: TGCGCCAGCAGCCAAGAACTAGCCGGGACAGCGAATGAAAAACTGTTTTTT.

The chain links TRBV19 to TRBJ2-7; TRBD1 agrees at 9 bases. The V gene end was trimmed by 7 bases and the J gene end by 4 bases; junction bases not matched to a gene: 11. The length of the CDR3 is 15 residues. Germline CDR1 is LNHDA and CDR2 is SQIVND (reference sequence). CDR3 bases: TGTGCCAGTACCTTCGGGACAGGGCCTTCTTACGAGCAGTACTTC. Its translation is CASTFGTGPSYEQYF.

This clone was observed a single time. The chain is built from TRBV7-9 and TRBJ1-2, with a possible D match to TRBD1 (6 bases). The V end lost 3 bases, the J end lost 5 bases, and 19 bases lay between the germline ends. The CDR3 loop spans 16 amino acids. The V gene's germline CDR1 is SEHNR and CDR2 FQNEAQ (reference sequence). The CDR3 DNA is TGTGCCAGCAGCTTGGGACACGACACTTTAGTATATGGCTACACCTTC. It is translated as CASSLGHDTLVYGYTF.

V and J are TRBV5-4 and TRBJ2-7; unclear D gene. The germline V gene has CDR1 SGHNT and CDR2 YYREEE (reference sequence). The CDR3 sequence is 13 residues long. The germline V and J ends were trimmed by 3 bases and 3 bases, with 10 bases remaining between them. The CDR3 sequence: CASSSWQRYEQYF. CDR3 coding DNA: TGTGCCAGCAGCTCCTGGCAACGCTACGAGCAGTACTTC.